This T cell receptor (beta chain) was identified during a study of blood T cell repertoires in COVID-19. Study overall: COVID-19 samples collected from the United States, Italy and Spain covered acute and convalescent phases. Sources were T cells, B-cell-depleted T cells, or PBMCs; the material itself was cDNA or gDNA.

The Seattle patients joined while their infection was active and were tracked longitudinally afterward. Methods used by the authors: The assay estimated nucleated cells by amplifying reference gene primers. This table comes from immunoSEQ multiplex PCR, and its TCRdb copy is limited to in-frame clones, with some not included. The V and J calls and clone size were taken over from that table, and D and trimming were inferred from the DNA. Here the sample spans 170,000 or so clones, more than 75% being singletons. Trimming removed 0 bases at V and 4 bases at J, with 11 bases between. From germline, CDR1 is SGDLS and CDR2 YYNGEE. This CDR3 has 15 amino acids.

Sequenced sample: peripheral blood. The chain employs TRBV9 and TRBJ1-5, with a weak D call TRBD1 (6 bases). The TCR was taken from a woman aged 70-85 years with COVID-19, enrolled during active disease. The CDR3 loop is CASSVGEGVNQPQHF. CDR3 sequence (DNA): TGTGCCAGCAGCGTAGGGGAGGGGGTTAATCAGCCCCAGCATTTT. The full variable domain, rest sourced from reference TRBV9 and TRBJ1-5, is DSGVTQTPKHLITATGQRVTLRCSPRSGDLSVYWYQQSLDQGLQFLIQYYNGEERAKGNILERFSAQQFPDLHSELNLSSLELGDSALYFCASSVGEGVNQPQHFGDGTRLSIL.